Described below is a single TCR beta chain sequence and its context. The antigen is not known. This sample was taken from a study of identifying expanded T cells in peripheral blood. Overall study results and limits: Across healthy donors, higher total template counts meant significantly greater approximately two-week count variance.

During the collection period, no donor immune events like infections were recorded. The germline V gene has CDR1 SEHNR and CDR2 FQNEAQ (reference sequence). This CDR3 is 16 amino acids long. Trimming cost V 3 bases and J 5 bases; bases outside gene matches: 13. Using immunoSEQ multiplex PCR, the repertoire was profiled, and TCRdb retains in-frame clones only, with some absent. The sample contains approximately 92,000 clones, approximately 81% of which appear only once. The V gene is TRBV7-9, the J gene TRBJ2-7, with 7 bases matching TRBD1. This receptor was taken from a person aged 18-69 years in good health. The sequenced material came from blood. The CDR3 DNA follows: TGTGCCAGCAGCTTTTACCGAGAGACAGGGCCGAACGAGCAGTACTTC. It translates to CASSFYRETGPNEQYF.